A selection of T cell receptor beta chains follows, all from one sample in a study of cytomegalovirus exposure and HLA in healthy donors. Clones were sequenced by immunoSEQ multiplex PCR, and TCRdb holds only the in-frame ones, with some missing. Altogether 120,000 to 150,000 clones are present, less than 85% being singletons, with the ten largest covering just over 8.5%. The sample taken for sequencing was PBMCs. The origin of the receptors is a woman between 50 and 59 years old in good health and CMV-seropositive. Each CDR3 is given with its conserved first and last residue. The D gene is left open where the match is weak. Expanded clones get a size class; other rows say once, few or many, or leave the size out.

cdr3_aa: CASSHATGPGAAFF
cdr3_nt: TGCGCCAGCAGCCATGCGACAGGGCCCGGGGCAGCTTTCTTT
clone_size: NA
j_call: TRBJ1-1
v_call: TRBV4-1
d_call: TRBD1

cdr3_aa: CASSLPTGNGYTF
cdr3_nt: TGTGCCAGCAGTCTACCCACAGGGAATGGCTACACCTTC
clone_size: NA
j_call: TRBJ1-2
v_call: TRBV27
d_call: NA

cdr3_aa: CASSLDRANSPLHF
cdr3_nt: TGTGCCAGCAGCCTGGACAGGGCCAATTCACCCCTCCACTTT
clone_size: NA
j_call: TRBJ1-6
v_call: TRBV9
d_call: TRBD1

cdr3_aa: CASSRRDREQETQYF
cdr3_nt: TGTGCCAGCAGCCGCCGGGACAGGGAACAAGAGACCCAGTACTTC
clone_size: NA
j_call: TRBJ2-5
v_call: TRBV5-6
d_call: TRBD1

cdr3_aa: CASRLGHPTEAFF
cdr3_nt: TGCGCCAGCAGGCTCGGACACCCCACTGAAGCTTTCTTT
clone_size: NA
j_call: TRBJ1-1
v_call: TRBV10-2
d_call: NA

cdr3_aa: CASSLVATYSNQPQHF
cdr3_nt: TGTGCCAGCAGCTTGGTCGCCACTTATAGCAATCAGCCCCAGCATTTT
clone_size: NA
j_call: TRBJ1-5
v_call: TRBV5-4
d_call: NA

cdr3_aa: CASSWGDWSGSYEQYF
cdr3_nt: TGTGCCAGCAGCTGGGGGGACTGGTCGGGGTCCTACGAGCAGTACTTC
clone_size: NA
j_call: TRBJ2-7
v_call: TRBV28
d_call: NA

cdr3_aa: CASSLDRGPGELFF
cdr3_nt: TGTGCCAGCAGTTTGGACAGGGGCCCCGGGGAGCTGTTTTTT
clone_size: NA
j_call: TRBJ2-2
v_call: TRBV27
d_call: TRBD1

cdr3_aa: CASRQGLQETQYF
cdr3_nt: TGTGCCAGCAGACAGGGTCTACAAGAGACCCAGTACTTC
clone_size: NA
j_call: TRBJ2-5
v_call: TRBV6-1
d_call: NA

cdr3_aa: CASRTYAGTGSSYEQYF
cdr3_nt: TGTGCCAGCAGAACCTACGCCGGGACAGGTAGCTCCTACGAGCAGTACTTC
clone_size: NA
j_call: TRBJ2-7
v_call: TRBV28
d_call: TRBD1

cdr3_aa: CASSPYLGAMDYGYTF
cdr3_nt: TGTGCCAGCAGTCCTTACTTGGGGGCGATGGACTATGGCTACACCTTC
clone_size: once
j_call: TRBJ1-2
v_call: TRBV7-3
d_call: NA

cdr3_aa: CACIPRHNTGELFF
cdr3_nt: TGTGCCTGTATTCCCCGACACAACACCGGGGAGCTGTTTTTT
clone_size: NA
j_call: TRBJ2-2
v_call: TRBV30
d_call: NA

cdr3_aa: CASSLQGSPDTQYF
cdr3_nt: TGTGCCAGCAGCTTACAGGGTTCCCCAGATACGCAGTATTTT
clone_size: once
j_call: TRBJ2-3
v_call: TRBV5-4
d_call: NA

cdr3_aa: CASHPNDRKETQYF
cdr3_nt: TGCGCCAGCCACCCGAATGACAGGAAAGAGACCCAGTACTTC
clone_size: NA
j_call: TRBJ2-5
v_call: TRBV5-1
d_call: NA

cdr3_aa: CSVEESSNSPLHF
cdr3_nt: TGCAGCGTTGAGGAGTCCTCTAATTCACCCCTCCACTTT
clone_size: few
j_call: TRBJ1-6
v_call: TRBV29-1
d_call: NA

cdr3_aa: CASRYTGGNSPLHF
cdr3_nt: TGTGCCAGCAGGTACACAGGGGGGAATTCACCCCTCCACTTT
clone_size: NA
j_call: TRBJ1-6
v_call: TRBV7-2
d_call: TRBD1

cdr3_aa: CASSAGQGLNEQYF
cdr3_nt: TGTGCCAGCAGCGCAGGACAGGGGTTAAACGAGCAGTACTTC
clone_size: few
j_call: TRBJ2-7
v_call: TRBV9
d_call: TRBD1

cdr3_aa: CASSFGVLHF
cdr3_nt: TGTGCCAGCAGCTTCGGGGTCCTCCACTTT
clone_size: few
j_call: TRBJ1-6
v_call: TRBV6-6
d_call: NA

cdr3_aa: CASSSGLTTDTQYF
cdr3_nt: TGCGCCAGCAGCTCTGGACTGACCACAGATACGCAGTATTTT
clone_size: NA
j_call: TRBJ2-3
v_call: TRBV5-1
d_call: NA

cdr3_aa: CATVDREGNGYTF
cdr3_nt: TGTGCCACCGTGGACAGGGAGGGCAATGGCTACACCTTC
clone_size: once
j_call: TRBJ1-2
v_call: TRBV28
d_call: TRBD1

cdr3_aa: CASSFTGGNVNTEAFF
cdr3_nt: TGTGCCAGCAGCTTTACAGGGGGCAACGTGAACACTGAAGCTTTCTTT
clone_size: NA
j_call: TRBJ1-1
v_call: TRBV7-8
d_call: TRBD1

cdr3_aa: CASAVNTGIGNTIYF
cdr3_nt: TGTGCCAGCGCAGTGAATACAGGGATCGGAAACACCATATATTTT
clone_size: NA
j_call: TRBJ1-3
v_call: TRBV6-1
d_call: NA

cdr3_aa: CAWRAANYGYTF
cdr3_nt: TGTGCCTGGAGGGCGGCGAACTATGGCTACACCTTC
clone_size: NA
j_call: TRBJ1-2
v_call: TRBV30
d_call: NA

cdr3_aa: CASSSLGGANTEAFF
cdr3_nt: TGTGCCAGCAGCTCGCTGGGAGGGGCCAACACTGAAGCTTTCTTT
clone_size: NA
j_call: TRBJ1-1
v_call: TRBV5-8
d_call: NA

cdr3_aa: CASTPSGGVGETQYF
cdr3_nt: TGTGCCAGCACCCCTAGCGGGGGGGTAGGGGAGACCCAGTACTTC
clone_size: NA
j_call: TRBJ2-5
v_call: TRBV4-2
d_call: TRBD2

cdr3_aa: CASSQATSFGTKNTGELFF
cdr3_nt: TGTGCCAGCAGCCAGGCTACATCTTTTGGGACTAAGAACACCGGGGAGCTGTTTTTT
clone_size: NA
j_call: TRBJ2-2
v_call: TRBV4-2
d_call: TRBD2

cdr3_aa: CASSYRQGNTGELFF
cdr3_nt: TGTGCCAGCAGCTACAGACAGGGTAACACCGGGGAGCTGTTTTTT
clone_size: NA
j_call: TRBJ2-2
v_call: TRBV7-2
d_call: TRBD1

cdr3_aa: CASTETGGRETQYF
cdr3_nt: TGTGCCAGCACCGAGACAGGGGGTCGTGAGACCCAGTACTTC
clone_size: NA
j_call: TRBJ2-5
v_call: TRBV28
d_call: TRBD1

cdr3_aa: CAWRRDRSSNQPQHF
cdr3_nt: TGTGCCTGGAGGCGCGACAGGAGTAGCAATCAGCCCCAGCATTTT
clone_size: NA
j_call: TRBJ1-5
v_call: TRBV30
d_call: NA

cdr3_aa: CASSLISGVNEQYF
cdr3_nt: TGTGCCAGCAGCTTAATCTCAGGGGTGAACGAGCAGTACTTC
clone_size: NA
j_call: TRBJ2-7
v_call: TRBV11-1
d_call: NA

cdr3_aa: CASSLRSGMNTEAFF
cdr3_nt: TGTGCCAGCAGCTTAAGGTCAGGGATGAACACTGAAGCTTTCTTT
clone_size: few
j_call: TRBJ1-1
v_call: TRBV7-2
d_call: NA

cdr3_aa: CAWSDHRGRDGYTF
cdr3_nt: TGTGCCTGGAGTGACCACAGGGGGCGTGATGGCTACACCTTC
clone_size: NA
j_call: TRBJ1-2
v_call: TRBV30
d_call: TRBD1

cdr3_aa: CASSLPRADEQYF
cdr3_nt: TGCGCCAGCAGCTTACCTAGAGCCGACGAGCAGTACTTC
clone_size: NA
j_call: TRBJ2-7
v_call: TRBV5-1
d_call: NA

cdr3_aa: CSVEEFPGSPLHF
cdr3_nt: TGCAGCGTTGAAGAATTCCCAGGATCACCCCTCCACTTT
clone_size: NA
j_call: TRBJ1-6
v_call: TRBV29-1
d_call: NA

cdr3_aa: CASSVEGQPNTEAFF
cdr3_nt: TGTGCCAGCAGCGTAGAGGGACAGCCGAACACTGAAGCTTTCTTT
clone_size: NA
j_call: TRBJ1-1
v_call: TRBV9
d_call: TRBD1

cdr3_aa: CASSLGGLQNTNTEAFF
cdr3_nt: TGTGCCAGTTCCCTAGGCGGCCTCCAGAATACGAACACTGAAGCTTTCTTT
clone_size: NA
j_call: TRBJ1-1
v_call: TRBV18
d_call: NA

cdr3_aa: CASSLAWGNRGTGELFF
cdr3_nt: TGTGCCAGCAGCTTAGCGTGGGGGAACAGGGGCACCGGGGAGCTGTTTTTT
clone_size: NA
j_call: TRBJ2-2
v_call: TRBV7-2
d_call: TRBD1

cdr3_aa: CASSGAQGRVSYEQYF
cdr3_nt: TGTGCCAGCAGTGGGGCCCAGGGAAGGGTGTCCTACGAGCAGTACTTC
clone_size: NA
j_call: TRBJ2-7
v_call: TRBV28
d_call: NA

cdr3_aa: CASSFGTDSYEQYF
cdr3_nt: TGTGCCAGCAGTTTTGGGACAGACTCCTACGAGCAGTACTTC
clone_size: NA
j_call: TRBJ2-7
v_call: TRBV27
d_call: TRBD1

cdr3_aa: CASSFSGTGNTEAFF
cdr3_nt: TGTGCCAGCAGCTTCTCCGGGACAGGGAACACTGAAGCTTTCTTT
clone_size: NA
j_call: TRBJ1-1
v_call: TRBV7-8
d_call: TRBD1

cdr3_aa: CASSPRTGEEKLFF
cdr3_nt: TGTGCCAGCAGCCCTCGGACAGGGGAAGAAAAACTGTTTTTT
clone_size: NA
j_call: TRBJ1-4
v_call: TRBV7-8
d_call: TRBD1

cdr3_aa: CASLGQESSPLHF
cdr3_nt: TGTGCCAGCCTCGGACAGGAGTCATCACCCCTCCACTTT
clone_size: NA
j_call: TRBJ1-6
v_call: TRBV18
d_call: TRBD1

cdr3_aa: CASSVSGGATDTQYF
cdr3_nt: TGTGCCAGCAGCGTTAGCGGGGGGGCCACAGATACGCAGTATTTT
clone_size: few
j_call: TRBJ2-3
v_call: TRBV6-4
d_call: TRBD2

cdr3_aa: CASSNIQSNTEAFF
cdr3_nt: TGTGCCAGCAGCAATATACAGTCGAACACTGAAGCTTTCTTT
clone_size: NA
j_call: TRBJ1-1
v_call: TRBV28
d_call: NA

cdr3_aa: CASSTSTAGSSTLHF
cdr3_nt: TGTGCCAGCAGCACCTCGACAGCGGGAAGTAGCACCCTCCACTTT
clone_size: NA
j_call: TRBJ1-6
v_call: TRBV7-6
d_call: NA

cdr3_aa: CASGSHVFEQYF
cdr3_nt: TGTGCCAGCGGGAGTCACGTGTTCGAGCAGTACTTC
clone_size: NA
j_call: TRBJ2-7
v_call: TRBV28
d_call: NA

cdr3_aa: CASSDPGLAGLGEQFF
cdr3_nt: TGTGCCAGCAGTGACCCGGGACTAGCGGGGCTCGGTGAGCAGTTCTTC
clone_size: NA
j_call: TRBJ2-1
v_call: TRBV6-4
d_call: TRBD2

cdr3_aa: CASSLSRGEGNTEAFF
cdr3_nt: TGTGCCAGCAGTTTATCGAGAGGTGAGGGGAACACTGAAGCTTTCTTT
clone_size: NA
j_call: TRBJ1-1
v_call: TRBV27
d_call: NA

cdr3_aa: CASSLDGYSNQPQHF
cdr3_nt: TGCGCCAGCAGCTTGGACGGTTATAGCAATCAGCCCCAGCATTTT
clone_size: few
j_call: TRBJ1-5
v_call: TRBV5-1
d_call: NA